The T cell receptor beta chain under discussion was sequenced for a study of CD8 T cells in Susac syndrome (dated by TCRdb to the late 2010s). For the study in its entirety: Repertoire sequencing was used to test whether CD8+ T cell activation and differentiation in Susac syndrome was antigen driven. The study compared CD8+ T cell repertoire clonality among eleven to twelve healthy donors, roughly 14 Susac syndrome patients and about 16 multiple sclerosis patients. Study-wide conclusions, independent of this receptor: The TCR sequencing and HLA analysis was acknowledged to have included a relatively small number of individuals.

The CDR3 runs 14 residues from the cysteine to the phenylalanine. The kept DNA is CDR3 alone, 42 bases in frame from the first base. From V the trimming removes 5 bases and from J it removes 6 bases, while the gene matches leave 5 bases of the junction unaccounted for. Reading the germline V gene gives CDR1 LGHNA and CDR2 YNFKEQ. RNA was extracted using the RNeasy kit, and roughly 0.5 to 1 microgram was reverse transcribed with random hexamers. The immunoSEQ multiplex PCR assay, covering 54 Vbeta and 13 Jbeta segments, was used to amplify TCR beta CDR3 regions. To correct PCR amplification bias, a synthetic template baseline was used for both primer optimization and computational correction. On the study's bioinformatics: Reads were assigned to V, D and J genes according to IMGT and analyzed in immunoSEQ Analyzer, with only productive sequences retained. Clonality was calculated as one minus the Shannon entropy normalized by log2 of the number of productive unique sequences. For each patient and control, public and private clones were evaluated within the 100 most prevalent clones. Susac-specific clones were defined as absent from healthy and MS cohorts, 800 to 1,200 published viral clones and other ImmuneACCESS disease sequences. Starting from the raw public reads, TCRdb applied fastp trimming at Q25, assembled clones with MiXCR and retained in-frame beta chains. Entries that share a CDR3 protein sequence are merged under the most common genes and DNA. The V and J calls follow TCRdb's processing rather than the paper's. The sample table records about 280,000 distinct CDR3 sequences; approximately 81% of these occur just once. Jointly, the top ten make up approximately 0.11% of the sample.

Peripheral blood CD8+ and CD4+ T cells from healthy donors, Susac syndrome patients and multiple sclerosis patients were profiled by high-throughput TCR beta sequencing. The multiple sclerosis controls were treatment-naive patients who had stable or active relapsing-remitting disease and met the revised McDonald criteria. Bulk CD8+ and CD4+ T cells were purified by magnetic negative isolation, whereas CD8+ TEMRA cells were enriched by FACS. Blood was drawn into EDTA tubes, processed within 24 hours, and PBMCs were isolated by density gradient centrifugation. PBMCs intended for TCR sequencing were cryopreserved in liquid nitrogen and thawed later in a water bath at 37 degrees C. The sorted or isolated CD4+, CD8+ and CD8+ TEMRA cells reached a purity of at least 90%. As to this clonotype: Its antigen is unknown. Base-call qualities are not available, and no considerably larger clone is one nucleotide away.

Sample: CD8+ T cells from PBMCs. The clonotype comes from a human donor with multiple sclerosis. This receptor chain uses TRBV4-2 and TRBJ2-2; TRBD1 fits 8 bases in the junction. Read as DNA, the sequence is TGTGCCAGCAGCGGACAGGGTGGGGCCGGGGAGCTGTTTTTT. It encodes CASSGQGGAGELFF.